A single sample gave rise to the 29 T cell receptor beta chains below, sequenced in a study of regulatory T cells in long-lasting Graves disease. The sample's time point: newly diagnosed GD, antithyroid drugs for less than 3 months. From PBMCs, RNA was extracted and then used to make the TCR library. TCR beta libraries were built with iRepertoire HTBI primers and Arm-PCR of CDR3 regions. From the multiplex PCR reads, TCRdb called clonotypes with MiXCR, one entry per CDR3 protein. This table holds about 350,000 distinct CDR3 sequences, approximately 15% found once. The sample was also reused in another study, on T cells in Graves' hyperthyroidism and ophthalmopathy.

The material was peripheral blood mononuclear cells (PBMCs), obtained at new diagnosis, from a patient treated with antithyroid drugs. The receptor source for this set is a man between 35 and 55 years old with Graves disease.

The rearrangement joins TRBV6-2 or TRBV6-3 to TRBJ2-5; 7 nucleotides align to TRBD2. Losses at the gene ends were 5 bases for V and 9 bases for J; bases not matched to a gene: 9. The CDR3 loop spans 13 amino acids. From germline, CDR1 is MNHEY and CDR2 SVGEGT. The CDR3 protein is CASSEGLERAQYF. DNA of the CDR3: TGTGCCAGCAGTGAAGGACTAGAAAGGGCCCAGTACTTC.

This clonotype was seen at least ten times. The chain joins TRBV5-1 to TRBJ1-2; TRBD1 is a possible D gene (5 bases). The ends were cut back, 4 bases at V and 2 bases at J, with 15 bases in the middle. Germline CDR1 is SGHRS and CDR2 is YFSETQ. This CDR3 spans 15 amino acids. The CDR3 spells CASSRGRGPNYGYTF. The CDR3 coding sequence is TGCGCCAGCAGCCGGGGACGGGGCCCAAACTATGGCTACACCTTC.

The sample holds many counts of this clonotype. This chain uses TRBV24-1 with TRBJ1-5; the D gene is possibly TRBD1 (6 bases). This CDR3 is built from 14 residues. Germline V gene sequence: CDR1 KGHDR, CDR2 SFDVKD. The V end was cut by 7 bases, the J end by 0 bases, with 9 bases between. The CDR3 protein is CATRGADSNQPQHF. The DNA for the CDR3 is TGTGCCACCAGGGGGGCCGATAGCAATCAGCCCCAGCATTTT.

The chain employs TRBV15 and TRBJ2-7, with TRBD1 identical over 8 bases. Germline lookup yields CDR1 LNHNV and CDR2 YYDKDF (reference sequence). V dropped 1 base and J dropped 2; count of bases not matched to a gene: 13. The CDR3 covers 18 residues. The CDR3 loop is CATSRGPLGQGTAYEQYF. CDR3 DNA: TGTGCCACCAGCAGAGGCCCCCTCGGACAGGGAACGGCCTACGAGCAGTACTTC.

The rearrangement uses TRBV7-9 and TRBJ2-5; TRBD1 agrees at 9 bases. Germline CDR1 and CDR2: SEHNR and FQNEAQ (reference sequence). The V and J ends lost 5 bases and 4 bases, in that order; junction bases with no gene match: 11. The CDR3 consists of 16 residues. CDR3 sequence: CASSKFRDRAAETQYF. The CDR3 DNA reads as TGTGCCAGCAGCAAGTTCAGGGACAGGGCGGCAGAGACCCAGTACTTC.

This chain joins TRBV4-3 and TRBJ1-4; 8 positions match TRBD1. Germline CDR1 and CDR2: LGHNA and YSLEER. The CDR3 consists of 16 residues. Trimming removed 0 bases from V and 6 bases from J; junction bases left unmatched: 6. The CDR3 sequence is CASSQDHRQGYEKLFF. The CDR3 region has the DNA TGCGCCAGCAGCCAAGATCATAGACAGGGGTATGAAAAACTGTTTTTT.

The chain joins TRBV27 to TRBJ2-2, with TRBD1 matching over 10 bases. Trimming at V came to 5 bases and at J to 10 bases, leaving 16 bases not matched to a gene. Germline V lookup: CDR1 MNHEY, CDR2 SMNVEV (reference sequence). The CDR3 has 17 amino acids. CDR3 DNA: TGTGCCAGCAGTCCCCATTTGACAGGGGGCGCATCCGAGGAGCTGTTTTTT. This encodes CASSPHLTGGASEELFF.

This clonotype was recorded many times. This chain joins TRBV11-2 and TRBJ2-7; D is ambiguous. The CDR3 runs to 15 residues. V was pared by 5 bases and J by 3 bases, with 17 bases between. Germline V gene sequence: CDR1 SGHAT, CDR2 FQNNGV. The CDR3 loop reads CASSALGRRYYEQYF. CDR3 nucleotides: TGTGCCAGCAGCGCCTTAGGGCGTAGGTACTACGAGCAGTACTTC.

In its sample, this clonotype was seen many times. The J gene is TRBJ1-1, the V gene TRBV19; no clear D. CDR1 and CDR2 (germline): LNHDA, SQIVND (reference sequence). V gave up 5 bases and J gave up 4 bases, with 14 bases separating them. This CDR3 contains 14 residues. CDR3 sequence reads: CASSERAVGTEAFF. DNA for the CDR3: TGTGCCAGTAGTGAGAGGGCGGTAGGCACTGAAGCTTTCTTT.

The gene calls are TRBV7-9 and TRBJ1-5; the D is unclear. There are 15 residues in the CDR3. Germline CDR1 SEHNR, CDR2 FQNEAQ (reference sequence). V was clipped by 5 bases and J by 0 bases, with 11 bases between them. The DNA for the CDR3 is TGTGCCAGCAGCCCGCTTTTGAATAGCAATCAGCCCCAGCATTTT. Translation gives CASSPLLNSNQPQHF.

In its sample, this clonotype was seen a few times. The chain couples TRBV5-1 to TRBJ1-3; D ambiguous. This CDR3 contains 13 residues. The germline gives CDR1 SGHRS, CDR2 YFSETQ. V was cut by 4 bases and J by 2 bases, with 7 bases left in between. The CDR3 loop reads CASSPATGNTIYF. For the CDR3, the DNA is TGCGCCAGCAGCCCAGCCACTGGAAACACCATATATTTT.

This clonotype was counted a few times. The chain has TRBV9 and TRBJ2-7; TRBD2 agrees at 11 bases. Trimming cost V 3 bases and J 4 bases; bases outside gene matches: 6. CDR1 and CDR2 from the germline V gene are SGDLS and YYNGEE. The CDR3 is 15 residues long. The CDR3 here is CASSAGGTSGYEQYF. In DNA, the CDR3 is TGTGCCAGCAGCGCGGGCGGGACTAGCGGATACGAGCAGTACTTC.

This clonotype came up a few times. This chain links TRBV3-1 with TRBJ1-4, with D possibly being TRBD1 (5 bases). The V gene lost 6 bases and the J gene lost 11 bases, with 16 bases spanning the gap. The germline gives CDR1 LGHDT, CDR2 YNNKEL (reference sequence). There are 13 residues in the CDR3. The CDR3 coding sequence is TGTGCCAGCAGGAGGGGTACCGGAAAGAAACTGTTTTTT. Translating it yields CASRRGTGKKLFF.

This clonotype was seen at least ten times. The chain is built from TRBV2 and TRBJ1-5, with D possibly matching TRBD1 (5 bases). Trimming left V 6 bases short and J 6 bases short, with 24 bases between. The CDR3 loop spans 17 amino acids. From germline, CDR1 is SNHLY and CDR2 FYNNEI. The CDR3, as DNA: TGTGCCAGCAGAGAAAGGTTTGGCAGGGTAAGAGGTCAGCCCCAGCATTTT. Its translation is CASRERFGRVRGQPQHF.

The table lists this clonotype with a few counts. The V call is TRBV2, the J call TRBJ2-3, with TRBD1 as a possible D gene (5 bases). The CDR3 has 14 residues. Germline-derived CDR1 and CDR2 are SNHLY and FYNNEI. The germline V and J ends were trimmed by 8 bases and 4 bases, with 16 bases remaining between them. CDR3: CASGQGDSADTQYF. In DNA form, the CDR3 reads TGTGCCAGCGGTCAGGGTGATTCCGCAGATACGCAGTATTTT.

V and J are TRBV6-4 and TRBJ1-1; no firm D call. With 2 bases removed from V and 4 bases from J, the gap between germline ends came to 11 bases. Germline CDR1 reads MRHNA; CDR2 reads SNTAGT. This CDR3 has 14 residues. CDR3: CASSDGTSGTEAFF. DNA for the CDR3: TGTGCCAGCAGTGACGGCACAAGTGGCACTGAAGCTTTCTTT.

In regard to this clonotype: A read error may explain this, as a much larger clone is one base away. The gene calls are TRBV29-1 and TRBJ2-2, with 9 bases matching TRBD1. The trim removed 7 bases at V and 3 bases at J, leaving 3 bases unmatched. The CDR3 loop spans 13 amino acids. From germline, CDR1 is SQVTM and CDR2 ANQGSEA. CDR3 residues: CSAGDRDTGELFF. The CDR3 DNA reads as TGCAGCGCTGGGGACAGGGACACCGGGGAGCTGTTTTTT.

This clonotype came up many times. The rearrangement joins TRBV5-1 to TRBJ2-3; TRBD1 is a possible D gene (5 bases). Germline V CDR1 and CDR2: SGHRS, YFSETQ. The CDR3 sequence is 13 residues long. The V end lost 5 bases, the J end lost 4 bases, and 11 bases lay between the germline ends. DNA of the CDR3: TGCGCCAGCAGTCAGGGCGGTGCAGATACGCAGTATTTT. This gives the protein CASSQGGADTQYF. The full variable domain, completed using reference TRBV5-1 and TRBJ2-3, is KAGVTQTPRYLIKTRGQQVTLSCSPISGHRSVSWYQQTPGQGLQFLFEYFSETQRNKGNFPGRFSGRQFSNSRSEMNVSTLELGDSALYLCASSQGGADTQYFGPGTRLTVL.

V and J are TRBV2 and TRBJ1-6; no clear D. The CDR3 consists of 15 residues. V was pared by 5 bases and J by 0 bases, with 8 bases between. Germline V gene sequence: CDR1 SNHLY, CDR2 FYNNEI. The CDR3 nucleotides read TGTGCCAGCAGTCAGCAAAGCTCCTATAATTCACCCCTCCACTTT. This codes for CASSQQSSYNSPLHF.

In regard to this clonotype: Possible read error: a much larger clone is one base away. The rearrangement joins TRBV12-3 or TRBV12-4 to TRBJ1-4; weak D call: TRBD1 (5 bases). The CDR3 sequence is 15 residues long. CDR3 loop: CASTHSRIQGEKPFF. CDR3 coding DNA: TGTGCCAGCACCCATTCCAGGATTCAGGGTGAAAAACCGTTTTTT.

The sample holds a few counts of this clonotype. This CDR3 is missing its conserved last phenylalanine or tryptophan, likely due to a read error. The chain is built from TRBV7-8 and TRBJ1-4; the match to TRBD1 covers 12 bases. After removal of 0 bases from V and 8 bases from J, the junction contained 10 bases not matched to a gene. Per the germline V gene, CDR1 is SGHVS and CDR2 is FQNEAQ. There are 18 residues in the CDR3. The CDR3 nucleotides read TGTGCCAGCAGCTTAGCGCCCCCGGGACAGGGGGCAAAGGAAAAACTGTTTTAT. Protein sequence: CASSLAPPGQGAKEKLFY.

The CDR3 DNA is TGTGCCAGCAGTGAAGCGCGGCTGAACACTGAAGCTTTCTTT. Protein product: CASSEARLNTEAFF. The rearrangement uses TRBV2 and TRBJ1-1; D not certain. With 0 bases removed from V and 0 bases from J, the gap between germline ends came to 5 bases. The CDR3 loop spans 14 amino acids. CDR1 SNHLY and CDR2 FYNNEI come from the germline V gene. Full variable domain (remainder filled in from reference TRBV2 and TRBJ1-1): EPEVTQTPSHQVTQMGQEVILRCVPISNHLYFYWYRQILGQKVEFLVSFYNNEISEKSEIFDDQFSVERPDGSNFTLKIRSTKLEDSAMYFCASSEARLNTEAFFGQGTRLTVV.

Ten or more counts support this clonotype. The genes are TRBV20-1 and TRBJ2-7; 12 nucleotides align to TRBD2. Trimming cost V 3 bases and J 9 bases; bases outside gene matches: 15. This CDR3 is built from 16 residues. Per the germline V gene, CDR1 is DFQATT and CDR2 is SNEGSKA (reference sequence). The CDR3: CSASRPPGLAGVGQYF. Here the CDR3 DNA reads TGCAGTGCTAGTCGCCCTCCGGGACTAGCGGGCGTGGGGCAGTACTTC.

This clonotype was counted a few times. V and J are TRBV15 and TRBJ2-7; 8 bases match TRBD1. After removal of 1 base from V and 2 bases from J, the junction contained 7 bases not matched to a gene. The germline V gene encodes CDR1 LNHNV and CDR2 YYDKDF (reference sequence). The CDR3 consists of 16 residues. CDR3 sequence (DNA): TGTGCCACCAGCAGAGGGACAGGGTCATCGGCCTACGAGCAGTACTTC. Protein product: CATSRGTGSSAYEQYF.

The chain carries TRBV24-1 and TRBJ2-5, with D possibly TRBD1 on 5 matching bases. Trimming shortened V by 2 bases and J by 4 bases, and 10 bases separated the two germline ends. Germline values: CDR1 KGHDR, CDR2 SFDVKD. The CDR3 is 14 residues long. This CDR3 reads CATSDSPGLETQYF. CDR3 nucleotide sequence: TGTGCCACCAGTGATTCGCCAGGGTTAGAGACCCAGTACTTC.

This clonotype was recorded a few times. V usage is TRBV6-1 and J usage is TRBJ2-2, with D possibly called TRBD1 or TRBD2 (6 bases each). This CDR3 contains 17 residues. The germline CDR1 and CDR2 sequences are MNHNS and SASEGT. V shed 2 bases and J shed 7 bases, with 20 bases lying between them. The CDR3, as DNA: TGTGCCAGCAGTGAACGACGGGGGCGCAGGATTGGCGGGGAGCTGTTTTTT. As protein: CASSERRGRRIGGELFF.

V and J are TRBV20-1 and TRBJ2-7; a possible D gene is TRBD2 (5 bases). Per germline, CDR1 DFQATT and CDR2 SNEGSKA (reference sequence). Deletions cut 6 bases from V and 3 bases from J, with 18 bases between. CDR3 length equals 14 residues. The DNA of the CDR3 is TGCAGTGCACCCCGTTTGGCGGGCGGCTACGAGCAGTACTTC. It is translated as CSAPRLAGGYEQYF.

This clonotype has a count of ten or more. The chain uses TRBV11-2 and TRBJ2-2; D is undetermined. The CDR3 is made up of 14 amino acids. Germline assignment: CDR1 SGHAT and CDR2 FQNNGV. Between the trimmed V and J ends, which lost 1 base and 6 bases, there was a span of 9 bases. The CDR3 region has the DNA TGTGCCAGCAGCTTAGTTAGGGCCCCCGGGGAGCTGTTTTTT. It specifies CASSLVRAPGELFF. Combining the CDR3 with reference TRBV11-2 and TRBJ2-2 gives the whole variable domain EAGVAQSPRYKIIEKRQSVAFWCNPISGHATLYWYQQILGQGPKLLIQFQNNGVVDDSQLPKDRFSAERLKGVDSTLKIQPAKLEDSAVYLCASSLVRAPGELFFGEGSRLTVL.

The sample holds many counts of this clonotype. J is TRBJ2-1 and V is TRBV11-2; TRBD1 is a possible D gene (6 bases). The V end was cut by 5 bases, the J end by 6 bases, with 14 bases between. The germline V gene has CDR1 SGHAT and CDR2 FQNNGV. This CDR3 spans 14 amino acids. This CDR3 reads CASSAGQSRNEQFF. Here the CDR3 DNA reads TGTGCCAGCAGCGCCGGACAGAGCCGCAATGAGCAGTTCTTC.